This T cell receptor beta chain appears in the sequencing data of a study of beta chain features in type 1 diabetes. General study results and limits: Type 1 diabetes patients showed a moderate but significant shortening of TCRB CDR3s in all four CD4+ subsets.

On this clone: Antigen unknown. A read error is the likely source, as a far larger clone sits one nucleotide away. Distinct nucleotide sequences in the sample also encode this CDR3.

The isolated RNA, all of it, was reverse transcribed, so expressed TCRB transcripts were what got sequenced. This table comes from immunoSEQ multiplex PCR, and its TCRdb copy is limited to in-frame clones, with some not included. The sample has 300,000 to 450,000 clones; over 8.5% are singletons. This CDR3 spans 15 amino acids. V was pared by 3 bases and J by 3 bases, with 14 bases between. Germline assignment: CDR1 MGHRA and CDR2 YSYEKL. This rearrangement joins TRBV4-1 to TRBJ2-5; the D is unclear. The TCR comes from a man between 25 and 39 years old with type 1 diabetes. Sequenced material: central memory CD4+ T cells from blood. The CDR3 reads CASSQGRRNEETQYF. The DNA for the CDR3 is TGCGCCAGCAGCCAGGGAAGACGTAACGAAGAGACCCAGTACTTC.